These T cell receptor beta chains were read from a single sample in a study of blood T cell repertoires in COVID-19. Repertoires were generated with immunoSEQ multiplex PCR, while TCRdb's copy carries only in-frame clones and drops some. The data show 400,000 or so clones, with around 90% seen just once and 0.8% to 0.85% held by the top ten. The sample taken for sequencing was peripheral blood. The source of these receptors is a young man with COVID-19, enrolled during active disease. Both conserved end residues are part of each CDR3. D genes are given only for firm matches. Clone size is shown for a subset of rows, as once, few, many or a class of expanded clone.

d_call: .; j_call: TRBJ1-5; clone_size: .; cdr3_length: 13; v_call: TRBV30; cdr3_nt: TGTGCCTGGAGTTCAGGCAGTAATCAGCCCCAGCATTTT; cdr3_aa: CAWSSGSNQPQHF
d_call: TRBD1; j_call: TRBJ2-5; clone_size: .; cdr3_length: 14; v_call: TRBV6-5; cdr3_nt: TGTGCCAGCGGCCTCAGGGGGAGAGGAGAGACCCAGTACTTC; cdr3_aa: CASGLRGRGETQYF
d_call: TRBD2; j_call: TRBJ2-7; clone_size: .; cdr3_length: 15; v_call: TRBV14; cdr3_nt: TGTGCCAGCAGCCAGCTAGCGGCAAGGGTCTACGAGCAGTACTTC; cdr3_aa: CASSQLAARVYEQYF
d_call: .; j_call: TRBJ1-3; clone_size: .; cdr3_length: 15; v_call: TRBV19; cdr3_nt: TGTGCCAGTATGACCGGGGGGTACCCTGGAAACACCATATATTTT; cdr3_aa: CASMTGGYPGNTIYF
d_call: TRBD1; j_call: TRBJ2-5; clone_size: .; cdr3_length: 16; v_call: TRBV4-1; cdr3_nt: TGCGCCAGCAGCCAAGAGACGGGACAGGGGGCAGGGACCCAGTACTTC; cdr3_aa: CASSQETGQGAGTQYF
d_call: .; j_call: TRBJ2-5; clone_size: .; cdr3_length: 13; v_call: TRBV5-1; cdr3_nt: TGCGCCAGCAGCAAGGGGGTCAAGGAGACCCAGTACTTC; cdr3_aa: CASSKGVKETQYF
d_call: TRBD1; j_call: TRBJ2-7; clone_size: .; cdr3_length: 12; v_call: TRBV2; cdr3_nt: TGTGCCAGCGGACAGGGGGTACGCGAGCAGTACTTC; cdr3_aa: CASGQGVREQYF
d_call: .; j_call: TRBJ2-3; clone_size: .; cdr3_length: 15; v_call: TRBV18; cdr3_nt: TGTGCCAGCTCATTACTCCAGGGGTTCACAGATACGCAGTATTTT; cdr3_aa: CASSLLQGFTDTQYF
d_call: .; j_call: TRBJ2-7; clone_size: .; cdr3_length: 13; v_call: TRBV24-1; cdr3_nt: TGTGCCACCAGTGAAACAGGGCTCTACGAGCAGTACTTC; cdr3_aa: CATSETGLYEQYF
d_call: .; j_call: TRBJ1-2; clone_size: .; cdr3_length: 13; v_call: TRBV6-5; cdr3_nt: TGTGCCAGCCAGCAGGCACTTTCCTATGGCTACACCTTC; cdr3_aa: CASQQALSYGYTF
d_call: TRBD1; j_call: TRBJ1-5; clone_size: few; cdr3_length: 15; v_call: TRBV7-8; cdr3_nt: TGTGCCAGCAGCCTCGACAGGGGCGGGGGTCAGCCCCAGCATTTT; cdr3_aa: CASSLDRGGGQPQHF
d_call: .; j_call: TRBJ2-4; clone_size: .; cdr3_length: 15; v_call: TRBV7-9; cdr3_nt: TGTGCCAGCAGCTTAGTAGTCCAAGCCAAAAACATTCAGTACTTC; cdr3_aa: CASSLVVQAKNIQYF
d_call: TRBD2; j_call: TRBJ2-1; clone_size: .; cdr3_length: 13; v_call: TRBV12-3/TRBV12-4; cdr3_nt: TGTGCCAGCAGTGCGGGAGGGTCGAATGAGCAGTTCTTC; cdr3_aa: CASSAGGSNEQFF
d_call: TRBD2; j_call: TRBJ2-7; clone_size: few; cdr3_length: 13; v_call: TRBV6-5; cdr3_nt: TGTGCCAGCAGATCTTTCGGACTAGGCGAGCAGTACTTC; cdr3_aa: CASRSFGLGEQYF
d_call: .; j_call: TRBJ2-2; clone_size: .; cdr3_length: 18; v_call: TRBV23-1; cdr3_nt: TGCGCCAGCAGTCCATCCGGGACTCCCGACGCGAACACCGGGGAGCTGTTTTTT; cdr3_aa: CASSPSGTPDANTGELFF
d_call: .; j_call: TRBJ1-1; clone_size: few; cdr3_length: 10; v_call: TRBV20-1; cdr3_nt: TGCAGACGGGGAAGGGCTGAAGCTTTCTTT; cdr3_aa: CRRGRAEAFF
d_call: TRBD1; j_call: TRBJ1-3; clone_size: .; cdr3_length: 16; v_call: TRBV19; cdr3_nt: TGTGCCAGTAGTATCCCGATGGACAGGGGAGGAAACACCATATATTTT; cdr3_aa: CASSIPMDRGGNTIYF
d_call: TRBD2; j_call: TRBJ2-7; clone_size: .; cdr3_length: 16; v_call: TRBV7-8; cdr3_nt: TGTGCCAGCAGCCCCGGGGGGAGCGGGGCCTCCTACGAGCAGTACTTC; cdr3_aa: CASSPGGSGASYEQYF